This T cell receptor beta chain emerged from a study of cytomegalovirus exposure and HLA in healthy donors. The primer mix had 60 Vbeta and 13 Jbeta primers. The method was immunoSEQ multiplex PCR; TCRdb's version includes in-frame clones alone and lacks a portion of them. The sample consists of under 200,000 clones, 84% of them appearing once. Whole-study results and caveats: Compared with the roughly 730-donor mean, an Asian-associated ancestry cluster reportedly had fewer N-insertions, according to a later analysis.

Concerning this clone: Its antigen is undetermined.

Sequenced material: PBMCs. The source is a boy between 10 and 17 years old in good health and CMV-seronegative.

The CDR3 DNA reads as TGCGCCAGCAGCCAAGAGGGGGGGAATGGAGCTTTCTTT. Its protein product is CASSQEGGNGAFF. The genes are TRBV5-1 and TRBJ1-1, with D possibly being TRBD1 (6 bases). CDR1 SGHRS and CDR2 YFSETQ come from the germline V gene. Trimming took off 4 bases at V and 10 bases at J, with 17 bases between the two ends. The CDR3 runs 13 residues.